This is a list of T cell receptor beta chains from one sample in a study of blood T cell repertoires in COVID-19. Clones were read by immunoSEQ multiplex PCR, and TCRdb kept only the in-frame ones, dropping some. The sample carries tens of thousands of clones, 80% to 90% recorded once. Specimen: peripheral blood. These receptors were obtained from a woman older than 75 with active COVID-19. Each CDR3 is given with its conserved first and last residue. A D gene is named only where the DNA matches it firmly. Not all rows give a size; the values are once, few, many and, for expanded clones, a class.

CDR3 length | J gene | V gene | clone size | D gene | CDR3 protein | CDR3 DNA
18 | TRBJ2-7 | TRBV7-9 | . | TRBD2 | CASSLASASGLSSYEQYF | TGTGCCAGCAGCTTAGCGTCGGCTAGCGGGCTAAGCTCCTACGAGCAGTACTTC
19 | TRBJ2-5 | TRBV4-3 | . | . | CASSQGPLGASRPQETQYF | TGCGCCAGCAGCCAAGGCCCCCTCGGAGCGTCCCGACCCCAAGAGACCCAGTACTTC
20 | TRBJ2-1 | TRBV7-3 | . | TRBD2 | CASSLSLGLAGGFDFNEQFF | TGTGCCAGCAGCTTATCCCTCGGACTAGCGGGAGGATTCGATTTCAATGAGCAGTTCTTC
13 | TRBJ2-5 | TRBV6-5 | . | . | CASSTGFQETQYF | TGTGCCAGCAGTACAGGGTTCCAAGAGACCCAGTACTTC
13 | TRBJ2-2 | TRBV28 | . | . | CASTHPVTGELFF | TGTGCCAGCACGCATCCAGTCACCGGGGAGCTGTTTTTT
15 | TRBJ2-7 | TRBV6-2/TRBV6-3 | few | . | CASSSPTRSSYEQYF | TGTGCCAGCAGTTCGCCGACTCGGAGCTCCTACGAGCAGTACTTC
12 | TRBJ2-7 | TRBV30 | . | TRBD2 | CASLAGLNEQYF | TGTGCCTCCCTAGCGGGGCTGAACGAGCAGTACTTC
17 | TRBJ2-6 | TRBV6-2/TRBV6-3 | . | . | CASSTGTRVPGANVLTF | TGTGCCAGCAGTACCGGGACACGGGTGCCTGGGGCCAACGTCCTGACTTTC
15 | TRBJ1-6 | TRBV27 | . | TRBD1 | CASSLSDRGGSPLHF | TGTGCCAGCAGTTTATCGGACAGGGGGGGTTCACCCCTCCACTTT
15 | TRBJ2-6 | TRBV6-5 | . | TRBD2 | CASRSGGSGANVLTF | TGTGCCAGCAGATCCGGGGGGTCTGGGGCCAACGTCCTGACTTTC
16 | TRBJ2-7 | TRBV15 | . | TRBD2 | CATSRDRGTSAYEQYF | TGTGCCACCAGCAGAGATAGGGGGACTAGCGCTTACGAGCAGTACTTC
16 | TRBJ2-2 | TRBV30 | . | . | CAGRPGSGSTTGELFF | TGTGCCGGGCGTCCTGGTAGCGGCTCTACCACCGGGGAGCTGTTTTTT
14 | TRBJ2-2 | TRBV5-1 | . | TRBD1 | CASSWGQGPGELFF | TGCGCCAGCAGCTGGGGACAGGGTCCCGGGGAGCTGTTTTTT
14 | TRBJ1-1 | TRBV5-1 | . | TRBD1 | CASSFQGEFAEAFF | TGCGCCAGCAGCTTTCAGGGGGAGTTCGCTGAAGCTTTCTTT
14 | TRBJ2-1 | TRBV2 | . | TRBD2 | CASSTSGSENEQFF | TGTGCCAGCAGTACTAGCGGGAGTGAGAATGAGCAGTTCTTC
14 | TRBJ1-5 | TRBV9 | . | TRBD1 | CASSVGQGGQPQHF | TGTGCCAGCAGCGTGGGACAGGGTGGTCAGCCCCAGCATTTT
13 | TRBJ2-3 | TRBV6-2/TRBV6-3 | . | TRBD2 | CASSVLAGYTQYF | TGTGCCAGCAGTGTACTAGCGGGATATACGCAGTATTTT
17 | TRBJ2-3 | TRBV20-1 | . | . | CSASVPPSARGTDTQYF | TGCAGTGCTAGTGTTCCCCCTAGCGCCAGGGGCACAGATACGCAGTATTTT
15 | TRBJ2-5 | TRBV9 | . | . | CASSVNSGAWETQYF | TGTGCCAGCAGCGTGAATAGCGGAGCCTGGGAGACCCAGTACTTC
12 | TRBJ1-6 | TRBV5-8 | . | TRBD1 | CASSSRTGRRHF | TGTGCCAGCAGCTCCAGGACAGGGCGACGCCACTTT
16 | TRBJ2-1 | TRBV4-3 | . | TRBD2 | CASSQGLAGGPDEQFF | TGCGCCAGCAGCCAAGGCCTAGCGGGAGGGCCGGATGAGCAGTTCTTC
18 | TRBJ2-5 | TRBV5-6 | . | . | CASSLATYDSSSWETQYF | TGTGCCAGCAGCTTGGCGACCTATGACAGCTCATCCTGGGAGACCCAGTACTTC
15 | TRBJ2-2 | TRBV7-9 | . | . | CASSPVGGRSGELFF | TGTGCCAGCAGCCCGGTGGGGGGGCGATCCGGGGAGCTGTTTTTT
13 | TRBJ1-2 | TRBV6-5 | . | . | CASRPDTIYGYTF | TGTGCCAGCAGGCCTGACACGATCTATGGCTACACCTTC
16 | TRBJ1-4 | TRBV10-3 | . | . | CAIRHSLGPTNEKLFF | TGTGCCATCAGACACAGCTTAGGCCCAACTAATGAAAAACTGTTTTTT
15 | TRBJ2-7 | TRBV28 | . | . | CASIGAAGALYEQYF | TGTGCCAGCATTGGGGCGGCAGGGGCTTTATACGAGCAGTACTTC
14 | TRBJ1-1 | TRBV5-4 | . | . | CASSLLARGTEAFF | TGTGCCAGCAGCCTGCTGGCCCGGGGGACTGAAGCTTTCTTT
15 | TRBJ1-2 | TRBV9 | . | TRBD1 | CASSVALDRGAGYTF | TGTGCCAGCAGCGTAGCTCTGGACAGGGGGGCTGGCTACACCTTC
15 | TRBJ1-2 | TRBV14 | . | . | CASSPNNRAPYGYTF | TGTGCCAGCAGCCCGAACAACAGGGCTCCGTATGGCTACACCTTC
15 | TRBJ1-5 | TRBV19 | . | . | CASSKRLLGNQPQHF | TGTGCCAGTAGTAAGCGACTTTTAGGTAATCAGCCCCAGCATTTT
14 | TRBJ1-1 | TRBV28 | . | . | CASSPPGGWYEAFF | TGTGCCAGCAGTCCCCCCGGGGGTTGGTATGAAGCTTTCTTT
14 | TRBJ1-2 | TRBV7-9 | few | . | CASSLKGLAGGYTF | TGTGCCAGCAGCTTAAAGGGACTCGCGGGCGGCTACACCTTC
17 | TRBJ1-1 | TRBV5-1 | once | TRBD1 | CASSLGDRGLENTEAFF | TGCGCCAGCAGCCTTGGAGACAGGGGGTTAGAAAACACTGAAGCTTTCTTT
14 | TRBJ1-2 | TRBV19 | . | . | CASKGTLTDYGYTF | TGTGCCAGTAAGGGGACACTAACGGACTATGGCTACACCTTC
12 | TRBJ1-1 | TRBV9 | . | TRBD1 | CAEGTGHTEAFF | TGTGCTGAGGGGACAGGGCACACTGAAGCTTTCTTT
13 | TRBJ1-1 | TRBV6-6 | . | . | CASSVGQNTEAFF | TGTGCCAGCAGCGTGGGACAGAACACTGAAGCTTTCTTT